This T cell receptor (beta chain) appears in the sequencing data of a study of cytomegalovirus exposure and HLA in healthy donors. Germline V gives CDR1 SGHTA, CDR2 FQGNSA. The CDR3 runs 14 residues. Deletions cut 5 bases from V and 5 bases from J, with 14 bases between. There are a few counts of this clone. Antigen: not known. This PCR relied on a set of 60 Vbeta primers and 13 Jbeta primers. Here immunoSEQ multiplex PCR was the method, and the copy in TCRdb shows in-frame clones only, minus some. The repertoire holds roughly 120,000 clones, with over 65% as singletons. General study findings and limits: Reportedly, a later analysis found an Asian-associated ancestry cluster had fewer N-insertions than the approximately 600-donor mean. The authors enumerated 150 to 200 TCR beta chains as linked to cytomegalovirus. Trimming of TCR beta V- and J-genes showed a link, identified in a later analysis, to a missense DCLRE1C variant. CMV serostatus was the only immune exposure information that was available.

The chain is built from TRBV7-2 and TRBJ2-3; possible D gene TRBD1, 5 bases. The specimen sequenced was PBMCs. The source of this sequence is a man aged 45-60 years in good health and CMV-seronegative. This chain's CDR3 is CASSETTERDTQYF. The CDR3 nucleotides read TGTGCCAGCAGCGAGACGACAGAGAGAGATACGCAGTATTTT.